The rows below give T cell receptor beta chains drawn from one sample of a study of human T cells and chemical hapten exposure. TCRdb itself ran the RACE reads through MiXCR, one entry per CDR3 protein. The sample contains more than 90,000 distinct CDR3 sequences, more than 9.5% of which appear only once. The sequences come from whole blood, collected in connection with sensitization to the hapten diphenylcyclopropenone (DPC). These receptors originate from a middle-aged woman with alopecia areata. Some clones in this sample may be carry-over from other donors' samples. Each CDR3 is given with its conserved first and last residue. A D gene is named only where the DNA matches it firmly. Expanded clones get a size class; other rows say once, few or many, or leave the size out.

v_call: TRBV27; j_call: TRBJ2-2; clone_size: few; d_call: NA; cdr3_nt: TGTGCCAGCAGTTTATCGCCCCCCCCCGGGGAGCTGTTTTTT; cdr3_aa: CASSLSPPPGELFF
v_call: TRBV12-3/TRBV12-4; j_call: TRBJ1-1; clone_size: few; d_call: TRBD1; cdr3_nt: TGTGCCAGCAGTCCGTGGACAGGGGGCGCGTGGACTGAAGCTTTCTTT; cdr3_aa: CASSPWTGGAWTEAFF
v_call: TRBV2; j_call: TRBJ2-2; clone_size: many; d_call: NA; cdr3_nt: TGTGCCAGCGGAGCGGTCAACACCGGGGAGCTGTTTTTT; cdr3_aa: CASGAVNTGELFF
v_call: TRBV6-5; j_call: TRBJ1-3; clone_size: many; d_call: NA; cdr3_nt: TGTGCCGGCTTGAAGGGTGAATTAGGAAACACCATATATTTT; cdr3_aa: CAGLKGELGNTIYF
v_call: TRBV14; j_call: TRBJ2-4; clone_size: many; d_call: TRBD2; cdr3_nt: TGTGCCAGCAGCCAAGGAGCGGGAGTGGACATTCAGTACTTC; cdr3_aa: CASSQGAGVDIQYF
v_call: TRBV27; j_call: TRBJ2-2; clone_size: NA; d_call: NA; cdr3_nt: TGTGCCAGCAGAAAAGGGAGGACGAACACCAGGGAGCTGTTTTTT; cdr3_aa: CASRKGRTNTRELFF
v_call: TRBV20-1; j_call: TRBJ2-1; clone_size: NA; d_call: TRBD2; cdr3_nt: TGCAGTGCTAGAGATCTGCTAGCGGGAACAAGTCTTCATGAGCAGTTCTTC; cdr3_aa: CSARDLLAGTSLHEQFF
v_call: TRBV7-2; j_call: TRBJ2-5; clone_size: few; d_call: TRBD2; cdr3_nt: TGTGCCAGCAGCTCGCCCCTAGCGGGGGCCCGCCAAGAGACCCAGTACTTC; cdr3_aa: CASSSPLAGARQETQYF
v_call: TRBV27; j_call: TRBJ1-5; clone_size: few; d_call: TRBD1; cdr3_nt: TGTGCCAGCAGTCCGGACAGGGGTAGTCAGCCCCAGCATTTT; cdr3_aa: CASSPDRGSQPQHF
v_call: TRBV28; j_call: TRBJ1-5; clone_size: many; d_call: NA; cdr3_nt: TGTGCCAGCAGTCCCGCGGGGCAGCCCCAGCATTTT; cdr3_aa: CASSPAGQPQHF
v_call: TRBV5-1; j_call: TRBJ2-2; clone_size: NA; d_call: NA; cdr3_nt: TGCGCCAGCAGCCTGGGACCGCAGCGCGCGAACACCGGGGAGCTGTTTTTT; cdr3_aa: CASSLGPQRANTGELFF
v_call: TRBV19; j_call: TRBJ1-5; clone_size: many; d_call: NA; cdr3_nt: TGTGCCAGTAGTGTACGGGGCAACAGCGCCCAGCCCCAGCATTTT; cdr3_aa: CASSVRGNSAQPQHF
v_call: TRBV19; j_call: TRBJ2-6; clone_size: few; d_call: TRBD2; cdr3_nt: TGTGCCAGTAGTCCCGGGGGGACTGGGGCCAACGTCCTGACTTTC; cdr3_aa: CASSPGGTGANVLTF
v_call: TRBV7-9; j_call: TRBJ2-2; clone_size: NA; d_call: TRBD1; cdr3_nt: TGTGCCAGCCGGGGACAGGGGAACACCGGGGAGCTGTTTTTT; cdr3_aa: CASRGQGNTGELFF
v_call: TRBV30; j_call: TRBJ2-3; clone_size: many; d_call: NA; cdr3_nt: TGTGCCTGGAGCGACGGGGGACAGGATACGCAGTATTTT; cdr3_aa: CAWSDGGQDTQYF
v_call: TRBV28; j_call: TRBJ2-7; clone_size: few; d_call: TRBD1; cdr3_nt: TGTGCCAGCAGTGTGGACAGGGTGCCCTACGAGCAGTACTTC; cdr3_aa: CASSVDRVPYEQYF
v_call: TRBV6-2/TRBV6-3; j_call: TRBJ1-1; clone_size: few; d_call: NA; cdr3_nt: TGTGCCCTCACTAAGGGGGGCTTTACTGAAGCTTTCTTT; cdr3_aa: CALTKGGFTEAFF
v_call: TRBV29-1; j_call: TRBJ2-7; clone_size: NA; d_call: TRBD1; cdr3_nt: TGCAGCGTTAGGACAGGGGGTTCCTACGAGCAGTACTTC; cdr3_aa: CSVRTGGSYEQYF